These 26 T cell receptor beta chains share one sample of origin, sequenced in a study of CD8 T cells in Susac syndrome. When the RNA was reverse transcribed, random hexamers were used with an input of 0.5 to 1 ug. TCRdb ran MiXCR on the immunoSEQ multiplex PCR reads and lists one entry per CDR3 protein. The table includes 100,000 to 150,000 distinct CDR3 sequences, about 92% detected once. The sequenced material came from CD4+ T cells from PBMCs. The receptors derive from a human donor with multiple sclerosis.

The chain links TRBV29-1 to TRBJ1-1; D is unclear. V gave up 4 bases and J gave up 4 bases, with 10 bases separating them. Germline V gene lookup returns CDR1 SQVTM and CDR2 ANQGSEA. The CDR3 has 12 residues. The CDR3 spells CSVGERGTEAFF. CDR3 in DNA: TGCAGCGTTGGAGAGAGAGGCACTGAAGCTTTCTTT.

This clonotype was detected only once. The chain is built from TRBV3-1 and TRBJ1-5; D is unclear. In germline, CDR1 is LGHDT, CDR2 YNNKEL (reference sequence). V lost 4 bases, J lost 5 bases, and 12 bases lay in between. The CDR3 is 14 residues long. CDR3 nucleotide sequence: TGTGCCAGCAGCCGGAAAGGAGTGGATCAGCCCCAGCATTTT. This translates into CASSRKGVDQPQHF.

The V and J genes are TRBV7-9 and TRBJ2-2; D is ambiguous. Germline assignment: CDR1 SEHNR and CDR2 FQNEAQ (reference sequence). CDR3 size: 15 residues. Trimming left V 0 bases short and J 5 bases short, with 10 bases between. The CDR3 is CASSLAPGYTGELFF. CDR3 sequence (DNA): TGTGCCAGCAGCTTAGCCCCCGGTTATACCGGGGAGCTGTTTTTT.

The chain combines TRBV7-2 with TRBJ1-1, with D hard to call. The CDR3 is 12 amino acids. V dropped 11 bases and J dropped 1 base, with 11 bases sitting between them. Germline V gene data show CDR1 as SGHTA and CDR2 as FQGNSA. For the CDR3, the DNA is TGTGCCTCGGGCGTAGGGAACACTGAAGCTTTCTTT. It specifies CASGVGNTEAFF.

The chain is built from TRBV7-3 and TRBJ2-7; either TRBD1 or TRBD2 may supply D (5 bases each). CDR3 length: 14 residues. V was cut by 4 bases and J by 2 bases, with 12 bases left in between. Looked up from germline, CDR1 is SGHTA and CDR2 is FQGTGA. The CDR3 bases are TGTGCCAGCAGCTCCATGCCGGGGCCCTACGAGCAGTACTTC. Translating it yields CASSSMPGPYEQYF.

The V call is TRBV3-1, the J call TRBJ1-2; D possibly corresponds to TRBD1 (5 bases). The CDR3 totals 17 residues. Trimming removed 1 base at V and 3 bases at J, with 18 bases between. Germline values: CDR1 LGHDT, CDR2 YNNKEL (reference sequence). The CDR3 sequence: CASSQGGRVQRDYGYTF. The CDR3 DNA reads TGTGCCAGCAGCCAAGGCGGCAGGGTCCAGCGCGACTATGGCTACACCTTC.

This clonotype was picked up a small number of times. The chain employs TRBV29-1 and TRBJ2-2; TRBD1 might be the D (6 bases). V was shortened by 6 bases and J by 4 bases, with 9 bases between the two germline ends. The germline gives CDR1 SQVTM, CDR2 ANQGSEA. CDR3 length equals 12 residues. CDR3 coding DNA: TGCAGCGTGGGACATTTCACCGGGGAGCTGTTTTTT. This codes for CSVGHFTGELFF.

The V gene is TRBV4-1, the J gene TRBJ1-4; no clear D gene. Germline lookup yields CDR1 MGHRA and CDR2 YSYEKL. This CDR3 region has 13 residues. The V gene lost 4 bases and the J gene lost 15 bases, with 18 bases spanning the gap. CDR3 loop: CASSPVLREQVFF. CDR3 sequence (DNA): TGCGCCAGCAGCCCCGTGCTCCGGGAGCAAGTGTTTTTT.

This chain's CDR3 is CASSPPRARGTEAFF. CDR3 coding DNA: TGTGCCAGCAGTCCGCCCCGGGCAAGGGGCACTGAAGCTTTCTTT. The chain couples TRBV27 to TRBJ1-1; tentative D call: TRBD1 (5 bases). The CDR3 runs 15 residues. Germline V CDR1 and CDR2: MNHEY, SMNVEV (reference sequence). The V end was cut by 5 bases, the J end by 4 bases, with 17 bases between.

The chain recombines TRBV7-9 with TRBJ1-3; 7 bases fit TRBD1. Germline CDR1 is SEHNR and CDR2 is FQNEAQ (reference sequence). After removal of 5 bases from V and 0 bases from J, the junction contained 10 bases not matched to a gene. This CDR3 region has 17 residues. The CDR3 sequence is CASSRPGQLSSGNTIYF. The CDR3, as DNA: TGTGCCAGCAGCAGACCGGGACAGCTTTCCTCTGGAAACACCATATATTTT.

V usage is TRBV6-5 and J usage is TRBJ2-4; 8 bases align to TRBD1. Germline trimming cut 2 bases from V and 0 bases from J; bases unmatched to any gene: 6. The CDR3 sequence is 17 residues long. The germline V gene has CDR1 MNHEY and CDR2 SVGAGI. The DNA for the CDR3 is TGTGCCAGCAGTTACCTCGGACAGGGCATAGCCAAAAACATTCAGTACTTC. Encoded protein: CASSYLGQGIAKNIQYF.

The V and J genes are TRBV12-3 or TRBV12-4 and TRBJ2-3; perhaps TRBD2 as D (5 bases). The CDR3 totals 13 residues. V was pared by 5 bases and J by 1 base, with 7 bases between. The CDR3 here is CASSPGGTDTQYF. The CDR3, as DNA: TGTGCCAGCAGTCCCGGGGGCACAGATACGCAGTATTTT.

The chain combines TRBV12-3 or TRBV12-4 with TRBJ2-5, with 7 bases identical to TRBD1. The length of the CDR3 is 14 residues. J gave up 1 base and V 6 bases, and 5 bases lay outside the gene matches. CDR3 nucleotide sequence: TGTGCCAGCAGCAAACAGGGGCCCCAAGAGACCCAGTACTTC. This gives the protein CASSKQGPQETQYF.

The rearrangement links TRBV3-1 to TRBJ2-7; 12 bases match TRBD1. V shed 8 bases and J 5 bases; nucleotides not matched to a gene: 4. The CDR3 has 13 residues. CDR1 and CDR2 (germline): LGHDT, YNNKEL (reference sequence). DNA for the CDR3: TGTGCCAGCGGGACAGGGGGCTTCCACGAGCAGTACTTC. Translated: CASGTGGFHEQYF.

This clonotype has just one count. The rearrangement links TRBV11-2 to TRBJ2-2; possibly TRBD2 for D (6 bases). The CDR3 has 16 amino acids. V gave up 7 bases and J gave up 1 base, with 16 bases separating them. Germline CDR1 reads SGHAT; CDR2 reads FQNNGV. The CDR3 nucleotides read TGTGCCAGCATCCAACCGGGACTTAAGAACACCGGGGAGCTGTTTTTT. Translated, it gives CASIQPGLKNTGELFF.

This chain connects TRBV7-3 to TRBJ2-3; D remains unclear. The germline gives CDR1 SGHTA, CDR2 FQGTGA. There are 14 residues in the CDR3. V shed 7 bases and J shed 1 base, with 12 bases lying between them. In DNA form, the CDR3 reads TGTGCCAGCACCAATGGCCAAGGCACAGATACGCAGTATTTT. Translated: CASTNGQGTDTQYF.

This clonotype was picked up one time. The genes are TRBV24-1 and TRBJ1-2, with D possibly being TRBD1 (5 bases). The germline CDR1 and CDR2 sequences are KGHDR and SFDVKD. The CDR3 consists of 16 residues. Trimming took 4 bases from V and 8 from J, leaving 22 bases between them. CDR3 in amino acids: CATSDPGGPLLGGYTF. The CDR3, as DNA: TGTGCCACCAGTGACCCCGGGGGACCCCTCCTAGGGGGCTACACCTTC.

The chain couples TRBV25-1 to TRBJ2-5; TRBD1 matches 8 bases. Germline-derived CDR1 and CDR2 are MGHDK and SYGVNS. V gave up 4 bases and J gave up 5 bases; unmatched junction bases: 12. CDR3 size: 16 residues. The CDR3 DNA reads TGTGCCAGCAGTGCACAGGGGGTGTCTGCGCGGGAGACCCAGTACTTC. Translating it yields CASSAQGVSARETQYF.

The chain joins TRBV29-1 to TRBJ2-1; tentative D call: TRBD2 (5 bases). From germline, CDR1 is SQVTM and CDR2 ANQGSEA. The CDR3 loop spans 15 amino acids. V gave up 8 bases and J gave up 8 bases, with 25 bases separating them. The CDR3 sequence is CSTLPTTTSTDEQFF. CDR3 coding DNA: TGCAGCACTCTCCCGACTACTACCTCCACAGATGAGCAGTTCTTC.

The CDR3 DNA reads as TGTGCCAGCAGCCAAGGGTGGAGTCATACTAACACCGGGGAGCTGTTTTTT. Protein: CASSQGWSHTNTGELFF. J is TRBJ2-2 and V is TRBV7-6; D remains unclear. Germline CDR1 is SGHVS and CDR2 is FNYEAQ. V lost 5 bases to trimming and J lost 2 bases, with 18 bases between them. The length of the CDR3 is 17 residues.

As regards this clonotype: Mismatch with germline at one junction end may stem from a read error. The rearrangement uses TRBV3-1 and TRBJ2-7, with D perhaps given as TRBD1 or TRBD2 (5 bases each). The CDR3 spans 15 residues. In germline, CDR1 is LGHDT, CDR2 YNNKEL (reference sequence). The CDR3: CASSQGPEGNYGQYF. CDR3 nucleotide sequence: TGTGCCAGCAGCCAAGGTCCAGAGGGGAACTACGGGCAGTACTTC.

This chain uses TRBV19 with TRBJ1-2; D ambiguous. The CDR3 contains 13 residues. Germline assignment: CDR1 LNHDA and CDR2 SQIVND (reference sequence). Trimming left V 8 bases short and J 4 bases short, with 14 bases between. The CDR3 sequence is CASRTPPFYGYTF. In nucleotides, the CDR3 is TGTGCCAGTCGGACCCCACCCTTCTATGGCTACACCTTC.

The chain uses TRBV18 and TRBJ1-1; 7 bases agree with TRBD1. The germline gives CDR1 KGHSH, CDR2 LQKENI. This CDR3 has 18 amino acids. V gave up 2 bases and J gave up 4 bases; unmatched junction bases: 16. Here the CDR3 reads CASSPTWNQGVFGTEAFF. The CDR3 nucleotides read TGTGCCAGCTCACCAACATGGAATCAGGGGGTCTTCGGCACTGAAGCTTTCTTT.

V is TRBV28 and J is TRBJ1-6; 8 bases map to TRBD1. CDR3 size: 14 residues. V shed 7 bases, J shed 6 bases, and the junction held 5 bases outside the gene matches. Germline V CDR1 and CDR2: MDHEN, SYDVKM. The CDR3 here is CASTPGQGNSPLHF. The CDR3 nucleotides are TGTGCCAGCACCCCCGGACAGGGTAATTCACCCCTCCACTTT. The whole variable domain, remainder taken from reference TRBV28 and TRBJ1-6, is DVKVTQSSRYLVKRTGEKVFLECVQDMDHENMFWYRQDPGLGLRLIYFSYDVKMKEKGDIPEGYSVSREKKERFSLILESASTNQTSMYLCASTPGQGNSPLHFGNGTRLTVT.

This chain connects TRBV3-1 to TRBJ2-5; TRBD1 or TRBD2 may be the D gene (5 bases each). Germline CDR1 and CDR2: LGHDT and YNNKEL (reference sequence). CDR3 length equals 17 residues. Trimming removed 1 base from V and 4 bases from J, with 19 bases in between. The CDR3 region has the DNA TGTGCCAGCAGCCAAGGCCCGGGGACCGGAGGCGGAGAGACCCAGTACTTC. This encodes CASSQGPGTGGGETQYF.

V and J are TRBV18 and TRBJ1-2, with a possible D match to TRBD1 (5 bases). Trimming left V 0 bases short and J 2 bases short, with 13 bases between. This CDR3 contains 16 residues. Germline V gives CDR1 KGHSH, CDR2 LQKENI. The DNA for the CDR3 is TGTGCCAGCTCACCACCGGGGGGTCCCGCCAACTATGGCTACACCTTC. Amino acids: CASSPPGGPANYGYTF.